This T cell receptor beta chain was observed in a study of T cell responses to AZD1222 COVID-19 vaccine. Study-wide context: It was second doses at about 4 or about 12 weeks that were pooled.

Germline CDR1 and CDR2: MNHEY and SVGAGI. The length of the CDR3 is 15 residues. V was trimmed by 6 bases and J by 9 bases, leaving 21 bases between them. Only in-frame clones appear in the TCRdb table, and some are missing; sequencing was by immunoSEQ multiplex PCR. Of over 130,000 clones in the sample, roughly 91% are singletons; the top ten hold around 5.1%. As for this clone: Its target is unknown.

The study, taken as a whole, reports: Mapped onto spike, vaccine-associated CD4 TCRs spanned it and were dominant at 160-218 and 743-854. Donors in the cohort were predominantly white British and more often female, and clonal diversity was possibly underestimated.

This chain links TRBV6-5 with TRBJ2-1; D gene ambiguous. This sequence was found in an adult in good health. Here the sequenced sample was peripheral blood, taken on day 0 of AZD1222 vaccination. Written as DNA, the CDR3 is TGTGCCAGCAGCTCCGTAGCCTGGAGATTCGGTGAGCAGTTCTTC. This codes for CASSSVAWRFGEQFF.